A selection of T cell receptor beta chains follows, all from one sample in a study of human T cells and chemical hapten exposure. TCRdb processed the reads anew with MiXCR; each CDR3 protein has one entry. The table includes more than 100,000 distinct CDR3 sequences, 6.5% to 10% detected once. The sequencing sample was made of whole blood. The receptors were gathered from a human donor in good health. Some clones in this sample may be carry-over from other donors' samples. Both conserved end residues are part of each CDR3. A D gene is named only where the DNA matches it firmly. Size values are once, few and many counts, or a class for expanded clones, and some rows have none.

>TRBV10-1|NA|NA|TRBJ2-2
TGCGCCAGCAGTGAAACACTAGCTTTGGGGGAGCTGTTTTTT
CASSETLALGELFF
>TRBV28|many|TRBD1|TRBJ1-1
TGTGCCAGCAGCCCCCGGGACAGGGGCGAATTTATGAACACTGAAGCTTTCTTT
CASSPRDRGEFMNTEAFF
>TRBV27|NA|TRBD1|TRBJ2-1
TGTGCCAGCAGTCTAATCCCCGGGACAGGTTACAATGAGCAGTTCTTC
CASSLIPGTGYNEQFF
>TRBV29-1|NA|NA|TRBJ2-1
TGCAGCGTTGACCCCCTAGGGAGCTCCTACAATGAGCAGTTCTTC
CSVDPLGSSYNEQFF
>TRBV6-5|many|TRBD1|TRBJ1-6
TGTGCCAGCAGTTACCGTTGGGGACAGGGGATAGATCTACTTAATTCACCCCTCCACTTT
CASSYRWGQGIDLLNSPLHF
>TRBV11-1|many|NA|TRBJ2-3
TGTGCCAGCAGCTTATTCCAGCGGAACACAGATACGCAGTATTTT
CASSLFQRNTDTQYF
>TRBV12-3/TRBV12-4|NA|NA|TRBJ2-7
TGTGCCAGCAGTTTTCCAGGGAACGAGCAGTACTTC
CASSFPGNEQYF
>TRBV6-5|NA|NA|TRBJ2-2
TGTGCCAGCAACTCAGGGGTAAACACCGGGGAGCTGTTTTTT
CASNSGVNTGELFF
>TRBV6-6|NA|TRBD1|TRBJ2-2
TGTGCCAGCAGCGTTCAAGGGACAGGGTACGGGGAGCTGTTTTTT
CASSVQGTGYGELFF
>TRBV6-5|many|NA|TRBJ1-5
TGTGCCAGCAGGAACAGGGCCCATAGCAATCAGCCCCAGCATTTT
CASRNRAHSNQPQHF
>TRBV12-3/TRBV12-4|few|TRBD1|TRBJ2-1
TGTGCCAGCAGCCACAGGGGATTGGACAATGAGCAGTTCTTC
CASSHRGLDNEQFF
>TRBV18|many|NA|TRBJ2-3
TGTGCCAGCTCACCAGTCCAGGGGACAGATACGCAGTATTTT
CASSPVQGTDTQYF
>TRBV7-2|NA|NA|TRBJ2-5
TGTGCCAGCAGGGCAGGACAGTTTAAAGAGACCCAGTACTTC
CASRAGQFKETQYF
>TRBV7-8|many|TRBD1|TRBJ1-2
TGTGCCAGCAGCTTAGCCTGGGGACAGGGAGATGGCTACACCTTC
CASSLAWGQGDGYTF
>TRBV21-1|many|NA|TRBJ2-1
TGTGCCAGCAGCAAATCCCCAGGGAGCTCCTACAATGAGCAGTTCTTC
CASSKSPGSSYNEQFF